This passage covers 18 T cell receptor beta chains from one sample sequenced in a study of cytomegalovirus exposure and HLA in healthy donors. This PCR relied on a set of 60 Vbeta primers and 13 Jbeta primers. Assay used: immunoSEQ multiplex PCR; TCRdb lists only in-frame clones, some missing. The data contain about 200,000 clones, about 80% of them singletons. The sequenced material came from PBMCs. These receptors were obtained from a woman aged 30 to 39 in good health and CMV-seronegative.

The CDR3 DNA sequence: TGCGCCAGCAGCTCTACCGGGACAGTTACGTACGAGCAGTACTTC. Its protein product is CASSSTGTVTYEQYF. The rearrangement links TRBV5-1 to TRBJ2-7, with 7 bases fitting TRBD1. The ends lost 3 bases at V and 4 bases at J; junction bases unmatched: 10. This CDR3 comprises 15 residues. CDR1 is SGHRS and CDR2 is YFSETQ in the germline V gene.

The rearrangement links TRBV5-1 to TRBJ2-2; 10 bases are shared with TRBD2. The junction had 11 bases not matched to a gene; V was cut back by 4 bases and J by 5 bases. The CDR3 runs 17 residues. The germline V gene has CDR1 SGHRS and CDR2 YFSETQ. In DNA form, the CDR3 reads TGCGCCAGCAGCCCCGGCAGCCTAGCGGGAGTTACCGGGGAGCTGTTTTTT. It translates to CASSPGSLAGVTGELFF. Variable domain in full (rest from reference TRBV5-1 and TRBJ2-2): KAGVTQTPRYLIKTRGQQVTLSCSPISGHRSVSWYQQTPGQGLQFLFEYFSETQRNKGNFPGRFSGRQFSNSRSEMNVSTLELGDSALYLCASSPGSLAGVTGELFFGEGSRLTVL.

The V and J genes are TRBV5-6 and TRBJ1-2; D uncertain. The CDR3 has 15 amino acids. Looked up from germline, CDR1 is SGHDT and CDR2 is YYEEEE. Trimming removed 5 bases from V and 0 bases from J, with 14 bases in between. CDR3 nucleotides: TGTGCCAGCAGTCTCGGGGTGTTAGCTAACTATGGCTACACCTTC. Translating gives CASSLGVLANYGYTF.

The chain carries TRBV5-5 and TRBJ2-2, with D possibly TRBD1 on 5 matching bases. Germline V gene data show CDR1 as SGHKS and CDR2 as YYEKEE (reference sequence). With 1 base removed from V and 1 base from J, the gap between germline ends came to 5 bases. This CDR3 contains 14 residues. The chain's CDR3 is CASSLQGNTGELFF. The CDR3, as DNA: TGTGCCAGCAGCTTGCAGGGGAACACCGGGGAGCTGTTTTTT.

V is TRBV11-2 and J is TRBJ2-7; D is uncertain. The germline CDR1 and CDR2 sequences are SGHAT and FQNNGV. The CDR3 runs 13 residues. Trimming took off 7 bases at V and 0 bases at J, with 10 bases between the two ends. The CDR3 loop reads CASTRSRSYEQYF. In DNA, the CDR3 is TGTGCCAGCACTAGATCCCGCTCCTACGAGCAGTACTTC. The full variable domain, with the rest looked up from reference TRBV11-2 and TRBJ2-7, is EAGVAQSPRYKIIEKRQSVAFWCNPISGHATLYWYQQILGQGPKLLIQFQNNGVVDDSQLPKDRFSAERLKGVDSTLKIQPAKLEDSAVYLCASTRSRSYEQYFGPGTRLTVT.

This chain uses TRBV6-4 with TRBJ1-6, with 9 bases identical to TRBD1. Per the germline V gene, CDR1 is MRHNA and CDR2 is SNTAGT. This CDR3 contains 14 residues. V was pared by 5 bases and J by 12 bases, with 8 bases of the junction left unmatched. The CDR3 protein is CASSSPGQGRPLHF. Here the CDR3 DNA reads TGTGCCAGCAGTTCACCGGGACAGGGTCGACCCCTCCACTTT.

The chain employs TRBV5-4 and TRBJ2-1; the D gene is possibly TRBD1 (8 bases). Germline values: CDR1 SGHNT, CDR2 YYREEE (reference sequence). This CDR3 region has 17 residues. V was pared by 1 base and J by 9 bases, with 23 bases between. This chain's CDR3 is CASSLKGGAGGNSEQFF. The CDR3 nucleotides are TGTGCCAGCAGCTTGAAGGGGGGGGCAGGGGGCAATAGTGAGCAGTTCTTC.

This chain's CDR3 is CASSTGQGTANYGYTF. CDR3 coding DNA: TGTGCCAGCAGCACAGGACAGGGGACAGCTAACTATGGCTACACCTTC. This chain links TRBV7-8 with TRBJ1-2; 9 bases align to TRBD1. The V and J ends lost 5 bases and 0 bases, in that order; junction bases with no gene match: 7. The germline V gene encodes CDR1 SGHVS and CDR2 FQNEAQ. The CDR3 length is 16 residues.

The chain joins TRBV4-1 to TRBJ2-5; D is unclear. With the DNA end fitting TRBJ2-7 better, the J assignment may be wrong. This CDR3 contains 14 residues. Germline CDR1 MGHRA, CDR2 YSYEKL. CDR3 nucleotide sequence: TGCGCCAGCAGCCAAGGACTCCTTACCTACGAGCAGTACTTC. It specifies CASSQGLLTYEQYF.

The chain is built from TRBV28 and TRBJ2-1; 8 nucleotides agree with TRBD1. The germline V gene has CDR1 MDHEN and CDR2 SYDVKM. The CDR3 contains 16 residues. V lost 8 bases, J lost 8 bases, and 17 bases stayed unmatched. The CDR3 spells CASHRGVGTAIDEQFF. The DNA for the CDR3 is TGTGCCAGCCACAGGGGGGTCGGGACGGCAATCGATGAGCAGTTCTTC.

This chain uses TRBV7-3 with TRBJ1-6; D remains unclear. Trimming shortened V by 5 bases and J by 7 bases, and 9 bases separated the two germline ends. The germline gives CDR1 SGHTA, CDR2 FQGTGA. The length of the CDR3 is 13 residues. The CDR3 DNA reads TGTGCCAGCAGCCCTCACACCAATTCACCCCTCCACTTT. The encoded protein is CASSPHTNSPLHF.

The V and J genes are TRBV5-1 and TRBJ1-5; 9 nucleotides align to TRBD1. V gave up 3 bases and J gave up 6 bases; unmatched junction bases: 7. This CDR3 region has 15 residues. CDR1 SGHRS and CDR2 YFSETQ come from the germline V gene. DNA for the CDR3: TGCGCCAGCAGCTGGGACGGACAGGGGTTTCAGCCCCAGCATTTT. Translating gives CASSWDGQGFQPQHF.

This chain links TRBV11-2 with TRBJ2-2; no clear D. Germline V gene data show CDR1 as SGHAT and CDR2 as FQNNGV. The CDR3 runs to 17 residues. Trimming removed 1 base from V and 6 bases from J, with 18 bases in between. The CDR3 region has the DNA TGTGCCAGCAGCTTAGTCCATCGCTTACCCCGCGCCGGGGAGCTGTTTTTT. Translated, it gives CASSLVHRLPRAGELFF.

The chain joins TRBV2 to TRBJ1-2, with D uncertain. The CDR3 extends over 13 amino acids. Germline V gene lookup returns CDR1 SNHLY and CDR2 FYNNEI. Trimming left V 4 bases short and J 8 bases short, with 14 bases between. The CDR3 region is CASSVEANGGYTF. DNA of the CDR3: TGTGCCAGCAGTGTAGAGGCAAACGGGGGCTACACCTTC.

There are a few counts of this clone. The CDR3 DNA is TGCGCCAGCACTCTCGGGGGGCCGAACACTGAAGCTTTCTTT. Translated: CASTLGGPNTEAFF. V usage is TRBV4-1 and J usage is TRBJ1-1; D is perhaps TRBD1 (6 bases). Germline-derived CDR1 and CDR2 are MGHRA and YSYEKL. The CDR3 runs to 14 residues. With 7 bases removed from V and 1 base from J, the gap between germline ends came to 13 bases.

The CDR3 loop reads CASSLDQGAGELFF. The CDR3 nucleotides are TGTGCCAGCAGCTTAGATCAGGGGGCCGGGGAGCTGTTTTTT. The chain is built from TRBV11-3 and TRBJ2-2, with TRBD1 identical over 7 bases. V was pared by 0 bases and J by 6 bases, with 1 base of the junction left unmatched. The CDR3 is made up of 14 amino acids. CDR1 and CDR2 from the germline V gene are SGHNT and YENEEA. Combining the CDR3 with reference TRBV11-3 and TRBJ2-2 gives the whole variable domain EAGVVQSPRYKIIEKKQPVAFWCNPISGHNTLYWYLQNLGQGPELLIRYENEEAVDDSQLPKDRFSAERLKGVDSTLKIQPAELGDSAVYLCASSLDQGAGELFFGEGSRLTVL.

This chain links TRBV2 with TRBJ2-7, with D uncertain. Trimming removed 5 bases from V and 0 bases from J, with 11 bases in between. Germline CDR1 is SNHLY and CDR2 is FYNNEI. This CDR3 has 14 amino acids. The CDR3 DNA reads as TGTGCCAGCAGTAAACGTATTAGCTCCTACGAGCAGTACTTC. Its translation is CASSKRISSYEQYF.

This chain uses TRBV7-8 with TRBJ1-2; a possible D gene is TRBD1 (5 bases). The V gene's germline CDR1 is SGHVS and CDR2 FQNEAQ. The CDR3 covers 15 residues. V lost 0 bases and J lost 9, with 17 bases in between. Here the CDR3 reads CASSLARTLLASYTF. CDR3 nucleotides: TGTGCCAGCAGCTTAGCCCGGACACTACTAGCAAGCTACACCTTC.